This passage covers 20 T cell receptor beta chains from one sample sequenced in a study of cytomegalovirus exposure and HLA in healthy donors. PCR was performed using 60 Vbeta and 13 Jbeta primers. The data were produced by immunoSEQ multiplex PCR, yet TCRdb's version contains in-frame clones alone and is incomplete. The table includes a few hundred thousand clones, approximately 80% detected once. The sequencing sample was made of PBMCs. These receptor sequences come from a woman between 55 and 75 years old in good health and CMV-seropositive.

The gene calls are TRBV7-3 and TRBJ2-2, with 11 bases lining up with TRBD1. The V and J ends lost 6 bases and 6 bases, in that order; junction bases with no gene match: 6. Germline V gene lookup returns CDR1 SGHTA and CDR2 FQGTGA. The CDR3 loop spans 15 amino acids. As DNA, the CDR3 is TGTGCCAGCAGTTTGGACAGGGGGCCGGCCGGGGAGCTGTTTTTT. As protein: CASSLDRGPAGELFF.

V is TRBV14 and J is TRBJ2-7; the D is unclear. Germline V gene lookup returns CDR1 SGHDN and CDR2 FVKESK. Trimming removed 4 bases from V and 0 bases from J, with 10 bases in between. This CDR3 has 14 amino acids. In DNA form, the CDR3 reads TGTGCCAGCAGCCGGCCAGGTTCCTCCTACGAGCAGTACTTC. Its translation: CASSRPGSSYEQYF.

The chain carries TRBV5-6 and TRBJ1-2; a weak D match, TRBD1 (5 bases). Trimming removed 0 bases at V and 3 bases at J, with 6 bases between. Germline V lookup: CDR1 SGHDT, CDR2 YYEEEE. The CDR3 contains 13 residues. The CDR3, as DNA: TGTGCCAGCAGCTTGGACAGGTACTATGGCTACACCTTC. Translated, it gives CASSLDRYYGYTF.

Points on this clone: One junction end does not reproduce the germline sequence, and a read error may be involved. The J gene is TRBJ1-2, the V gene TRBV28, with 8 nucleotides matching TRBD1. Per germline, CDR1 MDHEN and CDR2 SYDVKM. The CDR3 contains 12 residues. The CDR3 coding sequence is TGTGCCAGCAGTTTACTTGGACAGGGAGTTTCCTTC. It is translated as CASSLLGQGVSF.

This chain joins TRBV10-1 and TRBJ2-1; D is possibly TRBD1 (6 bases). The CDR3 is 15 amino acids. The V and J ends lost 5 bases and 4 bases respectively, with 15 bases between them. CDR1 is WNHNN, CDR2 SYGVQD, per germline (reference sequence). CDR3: CASSRSGDGYNEQFF. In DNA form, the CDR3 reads TGCGCCAGCAGTAGGTCAGGGGACGGTTACAATGAGCAGTTCTTC.

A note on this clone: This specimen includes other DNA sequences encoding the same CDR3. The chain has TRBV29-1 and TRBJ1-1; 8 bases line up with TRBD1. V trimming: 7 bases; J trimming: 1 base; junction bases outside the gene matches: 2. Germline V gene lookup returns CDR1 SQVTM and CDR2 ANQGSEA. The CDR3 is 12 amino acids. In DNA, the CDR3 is TGCAGCGCTGGGACAGGGAACACTGAAGCTTTCTTT. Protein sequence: CSAGTGNTEAFF. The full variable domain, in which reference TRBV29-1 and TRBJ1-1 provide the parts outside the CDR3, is SAVISQKPSRDICQRGTSLTIQCQVDSQVTMMFWYRQQPGQSLTLIATANQGSEATYESGFVIDKFPISRPNLTFSTLTVSNMSPEDSSIYLCSAGTGNTEAFFGQGTRLTVV.

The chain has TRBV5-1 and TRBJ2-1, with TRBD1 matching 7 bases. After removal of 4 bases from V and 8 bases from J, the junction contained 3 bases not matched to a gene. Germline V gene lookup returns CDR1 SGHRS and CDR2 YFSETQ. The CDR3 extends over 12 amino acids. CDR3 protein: CASSIQGYEQFF. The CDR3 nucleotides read TGCGCCAGCAGCATACAGGGGTATGAGCAGTTCTTC.

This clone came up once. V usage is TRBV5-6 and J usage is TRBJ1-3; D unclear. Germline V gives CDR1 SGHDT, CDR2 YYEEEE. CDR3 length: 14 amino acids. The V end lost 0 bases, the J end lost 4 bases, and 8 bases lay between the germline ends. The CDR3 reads CASSLAAGGNTIYF. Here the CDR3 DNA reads TGTGCCAGCAGCTTGGCCGCGGGGGGAAACACCATATATTTT.

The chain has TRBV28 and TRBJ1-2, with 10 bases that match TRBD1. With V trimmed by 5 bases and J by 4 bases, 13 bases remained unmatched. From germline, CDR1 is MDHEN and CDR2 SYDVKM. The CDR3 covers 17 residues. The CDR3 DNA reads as TGTGCCAGCAGTCCCGCCCCGACAGGGGGCCAGAGCTATGGCTACACCTTC. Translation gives CASSPAPTGGQSYGYTF.

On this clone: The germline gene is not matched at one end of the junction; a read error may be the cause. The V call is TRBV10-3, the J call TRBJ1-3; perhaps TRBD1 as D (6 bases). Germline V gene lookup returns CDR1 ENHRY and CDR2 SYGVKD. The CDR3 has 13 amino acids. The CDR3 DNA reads TGTGCCATTCGTGGGGGCTCTGGGAACACCATATATTTT. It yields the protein CAIRGGSGNTIYF.

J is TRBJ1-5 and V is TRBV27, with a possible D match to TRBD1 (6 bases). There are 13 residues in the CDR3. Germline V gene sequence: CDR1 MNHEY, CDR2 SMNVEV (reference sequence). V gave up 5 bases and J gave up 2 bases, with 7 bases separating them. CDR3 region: CASSRQGNQPQHF. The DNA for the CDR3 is TGTGCCAGCAGTCGACAGGGCAATCAGCCCCAGCATTTT.

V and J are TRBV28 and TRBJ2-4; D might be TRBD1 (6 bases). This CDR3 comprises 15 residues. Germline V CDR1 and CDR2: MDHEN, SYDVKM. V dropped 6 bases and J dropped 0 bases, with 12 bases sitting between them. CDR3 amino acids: CASRPGDLAKNIQYF. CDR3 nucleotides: TGTGCCAGCAGACCAGGGGATTTAGCCAAAAACATTCAGTACTTC.

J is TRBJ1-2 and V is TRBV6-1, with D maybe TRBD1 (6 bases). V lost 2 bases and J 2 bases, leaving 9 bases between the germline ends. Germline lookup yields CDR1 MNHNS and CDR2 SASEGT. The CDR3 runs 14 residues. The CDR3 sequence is CASSETGQNYGYTF. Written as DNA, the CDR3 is TGTGCCAGCAGTGAAACAGGACAGAACTATGGCTACACCTTC.

CDR3 loop: CASSWSGGRQYEQYF. The CDR3 DNA sequence: TGCGCCAGCAGCTGGTCGGGAGGCCGCCAGTACGAGCAGTACTTC. This chain joins TRBV5-1 and TRBJ2-7; TRBD2 aligns across 7 bases. The CDR3 runs 15 residues. CDR1 and CDR2 (germline): SGHRS, YFSETQ. After removal of 3 bases from V and 4 bases from J, the junction contained 10 bases not matched to a gene.

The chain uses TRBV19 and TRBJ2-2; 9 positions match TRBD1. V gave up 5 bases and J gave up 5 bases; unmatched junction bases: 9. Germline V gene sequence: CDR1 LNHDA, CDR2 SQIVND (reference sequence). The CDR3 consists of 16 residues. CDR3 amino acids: CASSSPGQGRTGELFF. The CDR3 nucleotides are TGTGCCAGTAGTTCCCCGGGACAGGGAAGGACCGGGGAGCTGTTTTTT.

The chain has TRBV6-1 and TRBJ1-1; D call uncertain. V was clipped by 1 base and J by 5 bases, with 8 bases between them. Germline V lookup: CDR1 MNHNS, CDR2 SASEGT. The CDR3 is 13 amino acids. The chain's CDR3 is CASSEEPITEAFF. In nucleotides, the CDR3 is TGTGCCAGCAGTGAAGAACCTATAACTGAAGCTTTCTTT.

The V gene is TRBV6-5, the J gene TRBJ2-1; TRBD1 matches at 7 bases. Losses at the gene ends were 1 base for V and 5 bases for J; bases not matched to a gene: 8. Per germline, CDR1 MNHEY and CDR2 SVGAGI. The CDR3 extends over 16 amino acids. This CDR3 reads CASSYWGTDLNNEQFF. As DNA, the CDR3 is TGTGCCAGCAGTTACTGGGGGACAGATCTTAACAATGAGCAGTTCTTC.

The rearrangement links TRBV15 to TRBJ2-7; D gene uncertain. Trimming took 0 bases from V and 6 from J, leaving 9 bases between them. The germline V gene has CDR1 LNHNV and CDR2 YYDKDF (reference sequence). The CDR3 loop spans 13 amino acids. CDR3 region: CATSRDFTFEQYF. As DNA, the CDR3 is TGTGCCACCAGCAGAGATTTCACTTTCGAGCAGTACTTC.

CDR3: CASSRDTERPQHF. The DNA of the CDR3 is TGTGCCAGCAGCCGGGACACCGAACGGCCCCAGCATTTT. The V and J genes are TRBV5-6 and TRBJ1-5, with TRBD1 as a possible D gene (6 bases). The CDR3 has 13 residues. CDR1 is SGHDT and CDR2 is YYEEEE in the germline V gene. V dropped 4 bases and J dropped 9 bases, with 14 bases sitting between them. The variable domain in full, completed from reference TRBV5-6 and TRBJ1-5, reads DAGVTQSPTHLIKTRGQQVTLRCSPKSGHDTVSWYQQALGQGPQFIFQYYEEEERQRGNFPDRFSGHQFPNYSSELNVNALLLGDSALYLCASSRDTERPQHFGDGTRLSIL.

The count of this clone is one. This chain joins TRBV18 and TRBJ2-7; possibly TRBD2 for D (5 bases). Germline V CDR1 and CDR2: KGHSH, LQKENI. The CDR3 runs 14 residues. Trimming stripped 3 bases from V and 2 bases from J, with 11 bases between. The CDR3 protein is CASSPGDVPYEQYF. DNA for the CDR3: TGTGCCAGCTCACCGGGAGACGTACCCTACGAGCAGTACTTC.